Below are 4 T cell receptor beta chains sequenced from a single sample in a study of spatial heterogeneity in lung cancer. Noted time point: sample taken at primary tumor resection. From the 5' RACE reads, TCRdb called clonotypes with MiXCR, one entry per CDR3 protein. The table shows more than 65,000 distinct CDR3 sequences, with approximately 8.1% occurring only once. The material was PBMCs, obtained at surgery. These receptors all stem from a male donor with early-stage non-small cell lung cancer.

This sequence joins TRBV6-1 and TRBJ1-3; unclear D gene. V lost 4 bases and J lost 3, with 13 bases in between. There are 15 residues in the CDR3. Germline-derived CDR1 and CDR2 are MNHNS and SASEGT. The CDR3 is CASSGQDIIGNTIYF. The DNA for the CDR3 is TGTGCCAGCAGTGGGCAGGATATTATTGGAAACACCATATATTTT.

In DNA form, the CDR3 reads TGTGCCAGCAGTCCTATGGGGGCCACTATATCCTCTGGCTACACCTTC. Its protein is CASSPMGATISSGYTF. The chain has TRBV11-3 and TRBJ1-2, with TRBD1 as a possible D gene (6 bases). The CDR3 runs 16 residues. Germline assignment: CDR1 SGHNT and CDR2 YENEEA. V was cut by 6 bases and J by 7 bases, with 24 bases left in between.

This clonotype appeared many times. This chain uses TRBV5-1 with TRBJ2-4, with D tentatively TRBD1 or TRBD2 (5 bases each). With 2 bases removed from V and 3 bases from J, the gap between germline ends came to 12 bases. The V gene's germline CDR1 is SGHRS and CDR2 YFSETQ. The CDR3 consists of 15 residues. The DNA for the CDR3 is TGCGCCAGCAGCTTTGGGGACCTAGGCAAAAACATTCAGTACTTC. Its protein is CASSFGDLGKNIQYF.

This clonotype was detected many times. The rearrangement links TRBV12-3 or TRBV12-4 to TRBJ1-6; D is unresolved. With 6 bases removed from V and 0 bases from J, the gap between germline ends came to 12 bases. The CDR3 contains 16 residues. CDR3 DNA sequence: TGTGCCAGCAGCCTGAACACGGGCTCCTATAATTCACCCCTCCACTTT. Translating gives CASSLNTGSYNSPLHF.